One T cell receptor (beta chain) is described in this entry. As yet, its antigen is unknown. The data were produced by immunoSEQ multiplex PCR, yet TCRdb's version contains in-frame clones alone and is incomplete. The data contain approximately 52,000 clones, under 98% of them singletons. V lost 2 bases to trimming and J lost 0 bases, with 7 bases between them. This CDR3 has 14 residues. CDR1 is SEHNR, CDR2 FQNEAQ, per germline (reference sequence). The data stem from a study of siplizumab effects on memory and regulatory T cells. Study-wide findings and caveats: Whether proliferating Tregs in siplizumab cultures suppress was not functionally confirmed. Researchers could not give a naive or memory phenotype to roughly 75-95% of proliferating CD4+ or CD8+ clones.

This sequence joins TRBV7-9 and TRBJ2-5; possibly TRBD2 for D (5 bases). The sequenced sample consisted of naive CD4+ T cells sorted from blood. The clonotype originates from a human donor in good health. The CDR3 nucleotides read TGTGCCAGCAGCTTAAGGCGGGACCAAGAGACCCAGTACTTC. This sequence encodes CASSLRRDQETQYF.